The source of this T cell receptor beta chain is a study of blood T cell repertoires in COVID-19 (dated by TCRdb to the early 2020s). Background on the whole study: The collaborator samples originated in the United States, Italy and Spain and spanned the acute and convalescent phases of COVID-19. The material from the prospective study consisted of cDNA or gDNA derived from T cells, B-cell-depleted T cells, or PBMCs. The dataset comprised deeply sampled blood TCRbeta repertoires from subjects exposed to, actively infected with, or recovered from COVID-19. The repertoires were made available in a free public database intended to serve as a resource for research on the immune response to SARS-CoV-2. The samples were drawn from two sources: the first 160 participants of the ongoing ImmuneRACE study, and 1,000 to 1,500 subjects contributed by 6 global collaborators. Nearly every sample came with metadata listing a de-identified subject ID, COVID-19 status, age in years and sex. Where available, HLA class I and class II types were obtained from metadata supplied by the sample provider rather than from assay-based typing. Beyond this particular receptor, the publication reports: The quantity of clinical and demographic metadata differed by source and by participant and was supplied without curation.

The collaborating institutions used their own protocols to collect whole blood in K2EDTA tubes. For TCRbeta analysis, collaborators shipped samples in one of three forms: frozen whole blood, isolated PBMCs, or DNA extracted from either of those sample types. With regard to this clone: Its antigen is unknown. It has no much larger one-base neighbor in the sample; base qualities were not kept.

TCRbeta CDR3 regions were amplified from genomic DNA by means of the immunoSEQ Assay, a bias-controlled multiplex PCR. In the paper's pipeline: Nucleated cell counts per sample were estimated from amplification of reference gene primers within the assay. Sequence reads were collapsed and filtered to measure the absolute abundance of every unique TCRbeta CDR3 rearrangement. For each sample, productive Simpson clonality was calculated by taking the square root of Simpson's diversity index across productive rearrangements. The immuneACCESS repertoire file appears here via TCRdb, limited to in-frame rearrangements. These files lack a portion of the clones; in checked studies, under half of the deficit traces to unresolved V genes, and the cause of the others is not known. V and J calls and clone size follow that table, whereas D and trimming were derived from the DNA. In all, the sample holds 150,000 to 200,000 clones, and approximately 87% of those were seen once. The ten largest account for under 4.5% of the sample.

From its cysteine to its phenylalanine, the CDR3 spans 15 amino acids. The sequence is cut down to CDR3 DNA, 45 bases in frame from base 1. CDR1 is given as SNHLY and CDR2 as FYNNEI, both from the germline V gene. V is pared back by 4 bases and J by 4 bases, with 13 bases lying between the germline termini. The origin of this receptor is a woman aged 70-85 years with acute or convalescent COVID-19. The source material was peripheral blood. The chain employs TRBV2 and TRBJ2-2, with TRBD2 perhaps the D gene, on 6 matching bases. The DNA sequence is given as TGTGCCAGCAGTGCTGGGACTGTGGGCACCGGGGAGCTGTTTTTT. Protein translation: CASSAGTVGTGELFF.